This T cell receptor beta chain was recovered during a study of T cell responses to AZD1222 COVID-19 vaccine (dated by TCRdb to 2020 to 2023). Regarding the complete study: A total of roughly 240 trial participants underwent TCR sequencing, of whom approximately 210 received two doses of AZD1222 and about 26 received two doses of the MenACWY control vaccine. Trial participants were enrolled into age subgroups of 18-55, 56-69 and 70-plus years, which contained around 150, 28 and 57 TCR-sequenced participants, respectively. Paper-wide results and their limitations: The vaccine-associated CD4 TCRs covered the entire spike protein, and the dominant responses fell in regions 160-218 and 743-854. Because no samples from the day 14 peak response were available, repertoires could be characterized only after the peak T cell response. After two AZD1222 doses, both the breadth and the depth of spike-specific TCRs were significantly higher than at day 0 and than in MenACWY recipients. Conclusions about previously exposed vaccinees are limited because only six or seven AZD1222 recipients were SARS-CoV-2 seropositive at baseline. Participants were mostly white British and included more females than males, and it was suggested by the authors that clonal diversity may have been underestimated. Reportedly, close to half of the unique spike-specific TCRs recognized epitopes lying outside the regions that are mutated in the B.1.351 and B.1.1.7 variants. The 56-69-year group was small, and its depth increase did not reach significance, likely because of low power.

The CDR3 regions of human TCRbeta chains were analyzed by immunosequencing. Processing in the source paper ran as follows. TCRs in the repertoires were matched against a reference library of SARS-CoV-2-specific TCRs that had been generated with the MIRA antigen-specificity platform. Breadth meant the fraction of unique TCRs that were SARS-CoV-2-associated, whereas depth meant the fraction of total T cells that were SARS-CoV-2-associated. Using the MIRA data, every spike-specific TCR was mapped to the spike region that the TCR reacted to and assigned to either a CD4 or a CD8 class. Log10-transformed breadth and depth values were compared by one-way ANOVA with Sidak's multiple comparisons tests. The source is immuneACCESS, and TCRdb retained only in-frame sequences with V and J called. Part of the clones is not carried over; for the studies checked, unresolved V genes explain less than half of this, and the remainder is unexplained. V and J calls and clone size are given by that table; D and trimming were obtained from the DNA. This sample lists about 180,000 clones; over 80% were detected once. The ten largest clonotypes hold 3.5% to 4.5% of the sample.

In regard to this clone: What this receptor recognizes is not known. No much larger clonotype is one base removed from it; base qualities were not supplied.

V is pared back by 1 base and J by 2 bases, with 17 bases lying between the germline termini. As encoded in the germline V gene (reference sequence), CDR1 is LGHDT while CDR2 is YNNKEL. Spanning cysteine to phenylalanine, the CDR3 consists of 17 amino acids. The entry retains the CDR3 DNA only, 51 bases that are in frame from base 1. The label giving this sample's time point can be read as: about 28 days (+/-7) after the second vaccine dose. Per the publication, the treatment or condition label means: meningococcal conjugate vaccine given as trial control. Vaccinee samples came from UK trials COV001 and COV002, including a single-blind randomized controlled phase 2/3 trial of AZD1222 (ChAdOx1 nCoV-19) in healthy adults. Trial participant PBMC samples were collected at day 0 and day 28 after the second dose for TCRbeta chain sequencing.

The material was peripheral blood, obtained 28 days after the second dose of the MenACWY control vaccine. This chain joins TRBV3-1 (or the pseudogene TRBV3-2) to TRBJ2-5; D gene: possibly TRBD2, on 5 matching bases. The clonotype was recovered from an adult who received the MenACWY meningococcal vaccine as a control. The DNA is as follows: TGTGCCAGCAGCCAAGGAGGGCCTACCGGCAGTCAAGAGACCCAGTACTTC. It translates as CASSQGGPTGSQETQYF.